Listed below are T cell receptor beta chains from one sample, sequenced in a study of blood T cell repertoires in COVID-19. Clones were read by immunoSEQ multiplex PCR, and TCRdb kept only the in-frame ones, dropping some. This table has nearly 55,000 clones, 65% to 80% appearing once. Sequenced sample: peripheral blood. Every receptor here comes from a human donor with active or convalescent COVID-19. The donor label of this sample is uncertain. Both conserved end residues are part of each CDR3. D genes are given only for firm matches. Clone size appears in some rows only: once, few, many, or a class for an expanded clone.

CDR3: CASSPFTGAYNEQFF
DNA: TGCGCCAGCAGCCCGTTTACAGGGGCCTACAATGAGCAGTTCTTC
size: once
D: TRBD1
V: TRBV5-1
J: TRBJ2-1

CDR3: CAWSVRSGGDGYTF
DNA: TGTGCCTGGAGTGTACGTTCAGGGGGCGACGGCTACACCTTC
size: NA
D: TRBD1
V: TRBV30
J: TRBJ1-2

CDR3: CASTRLGTGTANTEAFF
DNA: TGTGCCAGCACCCGCTTGGGAACCGGGACAGCGAACACTGAAGCTTTCTTT
size: few
D: TRBD1
V: TRBV2
J: TRBJ1-1

CDR3: CASSRGQEQETQYF
DNA: TGTGCCAGCAGCCGGGGACAGGAGCAAGAGACCCAGTACTTC
size: once
D: TRBD1
V: TRBV9
J: TRBJ2-5

CDR3: CASSLGGTGSSGNEQFF
DNA: TGTGCCAGCAGCTTGGGAGGGACAGGGTCATCTGGGAATGAGCAGTTCTTC
size: few
D: TRBD1
V: TRBV11-2
J: TRBJ2-1

CDR3: CASSSRAEETQYF
DNA: TGTGCCAGCAGCTCCAGGGCCGAAGAGACCCAGTACTTC
size: NA
D: NA
V: TRBV11-3
J: TRBJ2-5

CDR3: CASSIPYGTRDNEQFF
DNA: TGTGCCAGTAGTATACCTTACGGGACTAGAGACAATGAGCAGTTCTTC
size: NA
D: TRBD2
V: TRBV19
J: TRBJ2-1

CDR3: CASSYSASGANEKLFF
DNA: TGTGCCAGCAGTTACTCGGCCAGCGGGGCTAATGAAAAACTGTTTTTT
size: once
D: NA
V: TRBV6-6
J: TRBJ1-4

CDR3: CASSLNQGNSPLHF
DNA: TGTGCCAGCAGTTTAAATCAGGGGAATTCACCCCTCCACTTT
size: NA
D: NA
V: TRBV27
J: TRBJ1-6

CDR3: CASNPSGREGIGELFF
DNA: TGTGCCAGCAACCCCTCCGGGCGGGAGGGCATCGGGGAGCTGTTTTTT
size: NA
D: TRBD2
V: TRBV7-9
J: TRBJ2-2

CDR3: CASSVAISGQGPTGELFF
DNA: TGTGCCAGCAGCGTAGCAATCTCGGGACAGGGTCCGACCGGGGAGCTGTTTTTT
size: few
D: TRBD1
V: TRBV9
J: TRBJ2-2

CDR3: CASSPQGGEQYF
DNA: TGTGCCAGTAGCCCACAGGGAGGGGAGCAGTACTTC
size: NA
D: NA
V: TRBV19
J: TRBJ2-7